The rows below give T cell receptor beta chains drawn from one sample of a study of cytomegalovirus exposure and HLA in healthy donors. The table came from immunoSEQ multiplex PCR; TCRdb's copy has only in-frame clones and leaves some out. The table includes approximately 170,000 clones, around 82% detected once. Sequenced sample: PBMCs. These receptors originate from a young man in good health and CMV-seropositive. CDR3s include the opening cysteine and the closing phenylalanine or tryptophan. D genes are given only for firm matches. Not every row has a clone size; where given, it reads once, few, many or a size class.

CDR3 protein: CASGFFPRGSGTTDTQYF; CDR3 DNA: TGTGCTAGTGGTTTTTTCCCTCGGGGGAGCGGAACCACAGATACGCAGTATTTT; V gene: TRBV12-5; D gene: .; clone size: .; J gene: TRBJ2-3
CDR3 protein: CASSPRGTGGGGYTF; CDR3 DNA: TGTGCCAGCAGCCCACGGGGCACAGGGGGTGGAGGCTACACCTTC; V gene: TRBV7-2; D gene: TRBD1; clone size: .; J gene: TRBJ1-2
CDR3 protein: CASRLAEEQYF; CDR3 DNA: TGTGCCAGCAGGCTAGCGGAAGAGCAGTACTTC; V gene: TRBV6-6; D gene: TRBD2; clone size: .; J gene: TRBJ2-7
CDR3 protein: CASSPGQGPDTQYF; CDR3 DNA: TGTGCCAGCAGCCCTGGACAGGGTCCAGATACGCAGTATTTT; V gene: TRBV5-4; D gene: TRBD1; clone size: once; J gene: TRBJ2-3
CDR3 protein: CATQTVSYNEQFF; CDR3 DNA: TGTGCCACGCAGACAGTCTCCTACAATGAGCAGTTCTTC; V gene: TRBV6-6; D gene: .; clone size: .; J gene: TRBJ2-1
CDR3 protein: CASSLGGSREKLFF; CDR3 DNA: TGTGCCAGCAGCTTAGGAGGCAGTCGAGAAAAACTGTTTTTT; V gene: TRBV7-6; D gene: .; clone size: few; J gene: TRBJ1-4
CDR3 protein: CASSPSGGRYNEQFF; CDR3 DNA: TGTGCCAGCAGCCCAAGCGGGGGACGATACAATGAGCAGTTCTTC; V gene: TRBV7-9; D gene: TRBD2; clone size: .; J gene: TRBJ2-1
CDR3 protein: CASSFEGQGAFSGNTIYF; CDR3 DNA: TGCGCCAGCAGCTTCGAGGGACAGGGGGCCTTCTCTGGAAACACCATATATTTT; V gene: TRBV5-1; D gene: TRBD1; clone size: .; J gene: TRBJ1-3
CDR3 protein: CASSLVAGSNQPQHF; CDR3 DNA: TGTGCCAGCAGCTTAGTTGCGGGCAGCAATCAGCCCCAGCATTTT; V gene: TRBV7-2; D gene: .; clone size: .; J gene: TRBJ1-5
CDR3 protein: CASSRGGFWADTQYF; CDR3 DNA: TGTGCCAGCAGTCGAGGGGGCTTCTGGGCAGATACGCAGTATTTT; V gene: TRBV6-5; D gene: TRBD1; clone size: .; J gene: TRBJ2-3
CDR3 protein: CASSVTGEWDTEAFF; CDR3 DNA: TGTGCCAGCAGCGTGACAGGGGAGTGGGACACTGAAGCTTTCTTT; V gene: TRBV9; D gene: TRBD1; clone size: .; J gene: TRBJ1-1
CDR3 protein: CASARGRVGGETQYF; CDR3 DNA: TGTGCCAGCGCTAGGGGGCGAGTAGGGGGAGAGACCCAGTACTTC; V gene: TRBV28; D gene: TRBD1; clone size: few; J gene: TRBJ2-5
CDR3 protein: CASSIDRGKGSERVEGYTF; CDR3 DNA: TGTGCCAGCAGCATCGACAGGGGGAAAGGCTCCGAAAGGGTAGAAGGCTACACCTTC; V gene: TRBV11-3; D gene: TRBD1; clone size: .; J gene: TRBJ1-2
CDR3 protein: CASSSRGAESDF; CDR3 DNA: TGTGCCAGCAGCTCTCGTGGGGCGGAGTCGGACTTC; V gene: TRBV7-9; D gene: .; clone size: .; J gene: TRBJ2-7
CDR3 protein: CASDARGTQIFHGYTF; CDR3 DNA: TGCGCCAGCGACGCTAGAGGGACTCAGATCTTTCATGGCTACACCTTC; V gene: TRBV4-1; D gene: .; clone size: .; J gene: TRBJ1-2
CDR3 protein: CASSPGTGGNYGYTF; CDR3 DNA: TGCGCCAGCAGCCCGGGGACAGGCGGTAACTATGGCTACACCTTC; V gene: TRBV4-3; D gene: TRBD1; clone size: .; J gene: TRBJ1-2
CDR3 protein: CASSVTSGEGTGELFF; CDR3 DNA: TGTGCCAGCAGCGTAACTAGCGGGGAGGGCACCGGGGAGCTGTTTTTT; V gene: TRBV9; D gene: TRBD2; clone size: .; J gene: TRBJ2-2
CDR3 protein: CASSGQGSRGYTF; CDR3 DNA: TGTGCCAGCTCCGGACAGGGGTCGCGTGGCTACACCTTC; V gene: TRBV28; D gene: TRBD1; clone size: .; J gene: TRBJ1-2
CDR3 protein: CASRSLRTSTGELFF; CDR3 DNA: TGTGCCAGCCGATCACTCCGGACTAGCACCGGGGAGCTGTTTTTT; V gene: TRBV6-6; D gene: TRBD2; clone size: .; J gene: TRBJ2-2
CDR3 protein: CASSRQTGHYNEQFF; CDR3 DNA: TGTGCCAGCAGCAGGCAGACAGGGCACTACAATGAGCAGTTCTTC; V gene: TRBV7-3; D gene: TRBD1; clone size: .; J gene: TRBJ2-1
CDR3 protein: CASSMLAGFPDTQYF; CDR3 DNA: TGTGCCAGTAGTATGCTAGCGGGATTTCCAGATACGCAGTATTTT; V gene: TRBV19; D gene: TRBD2; clone size: .; J gene: TRBJ2-3
CDR3 protein: CASSPDRSNQPQHF; CDR3 DNA: TGTGCCAGCAGCCCGGACAGAAGCAATCAGCCCCAGCATTTT; V gene: TRBV5-4; D gene: .; clone size: once; J gene: TRBJ1-5
CDR3 protein: CASSYSRGLSTEAFF; CDR3 DNA: TGTGCCAGCAGTTACTCGAGGGGGCTAAGTACTGAAGCTTTCTTT; V gene: TRBV6-5; D gene: TRBD1; clone size: .; J gene: TRBJ1-1
CDR3 protein: CASSLGDRGQETQYF; CDR3 DNA: TGTGCCAGCAGCTTGGGGGACAGGGGGCAAGAGACCCAGTACTTC; V gene: TRBV5-4; D gene: TRBD1; clone size: .; J gene: TRBJ2-5
CDR3 protein: CASTYGGLETQYF; CDR3 DNA: TGTGCCAGCACCTACGGGGGGCTAGAGACCCAGTACTTC; V gene: TRBV28; D gene: .; clone size: .; J gene: TRBJ2-5
CDR3 protein: CASSTRQGRYGYTF; CDR3 DNA: TGTGCCAGTAGTACAAGACAGGGGAGATACGGCTACACCTTC; V gene: TRBV19; D gene: TRBD1; clone size: .; J gene: TRBJ1-2
CDR3 protein: CASSPRGQFNTEAFF; CDR3 DNA: TGTGCCAGCAGCCCAAGGGGACAATTTAACACTGAAGCTTTCTTT; V gene: TRBV7-2; D gene: .; clone size: .; J gene: TRBJ1-1
CDR3 protein: CASSPPSLNEQFF; CDR3 DNA: TGTGCCAGCTCACCTCCAAGCCTCAATGAGCAGTTCTTC; V gene: TRBV18; D gene: .; clone size: few; J gene: TRBJ2-1
CDR3 protein: CASSQDTFPGLKNTGELFF; CDR3 DNA: TGCGCCAGCAGCCAAGATACCTTCCCGGGACTAAAGAACACCGGGGAGCTGTTTTTT; V gene: TRBV4-1; D gene: TRBD2; clone size: .; J gene: TRBJ2-2
CDR3 protein: CAWRDSRGLVSSSPLHF; CDR3 DNA: TGTGCCTGGAGAGATAGCAGGGGGCTGGTTTCGAGTTCACCCCTCCACTTT; V gene: TRBV30; D gene: TRBD1; clone size: .; J gene: TRBJ1-6
CDR3 protein: CASIPTVAGGYTF; CDR3 DNA: TGTGCCAGCATTCCAACAGTCGCGGGTGGCTACACCTTC; V gene: TRBV28; D gene: .; clone size: .; J gene: TRBJ1-2
CDR3 protein: CASTFSSGPSYEQYF; CDR3 DNA: TGTGCCAGCACCTTCTCATCAGGGCCCTCCTACGAGCAGTACTTC; V gene: TRBV28; D gene: .; clone size: .; J gene: TRBJ2-7
CDR3 protein: CASSQANQATQYF; CDR3 DNA: TGCGCCAGCAGCCAAGCCAACCAGGCTACGCAGTATTTT; V gene: TRBV4-3; D gene: .; clone size: .; J gene: TRBJ2-3
CDR3 protein: CASSVTGRGYTF; CDR3 DNA: TGTGCCAGCAGCGTGACAGGGAGGGGCTACACCTTC; V gene: TRBV9; D gene: TRBD1; clone size: .; J gene: TRBJ1-2
CDR3 protein: CASSPPSVGADQPQHF; CDR3 DNA: TGTGCCAGCTCACCACCGTCGGTGGGGGCTGATCAGCCCCAGCATTTT; V gene: TRBV18; D gene: .; clone size: .; J gene: TRBJ1-5
CDR3 protein: CASSSEGLGHEQFF; CDR3 DNA: TGCGCCAGCAGCAGCGAGGGACTAGGCCATGAGCAGTTCTTC; V gene: TRBV5-1; D gene: TRBD2; clone size: .; J gene: TRBJ2-1
CDR3 protein: CASSLRTAGTDTQYF; CDR3 DNA: TGTGCCAGCAGCTTGAGGACAGCCGGTACAGATACGCAGTATTTT; V gene: TRBV5-6; D gene: .; clone size: .; J gene: TRBJ2-3
CDR3 protein: CASSIVPAQETQYF; CDR3 DNA: TGTGCCAGTAGTATAGTCCCAGCGCAAGAGACCCAGTACTTC; V gene: TRBV19; D gene: .; clone size: .; J gene: TRBJ2-5
CDR3 protein: CASSSTGTVDQPQHF; CDR3 DNA: TGTGCCAGTAGTTCGACAGGGACTGTGGATCAGCCCCAGCATTTT; V gene: TRBV19; D gene: TRBD1; clone size: .; J gene: TRBJ1-5
CDR3 protein: CSVRTSGGVETQYF; CDR3 DNA: TGCAGCGTGCGGACTAGCGGGGGGGTTGAGACCCAGTACTTC; V gene: TRBV29-1; D gene: TRBD2; clone size: .; J gene: TRBJ2-5
CDR3 protein: CASSLGTAIMNTEAFF; CDR3 DNA: TGTGCCAGCAGCTTAGGGACAGCCATAATGAACACTGAAGCTTTCTTT; V gene: TRBV7-9; D gene: .; clone size: .; J gene: TRBJ1-1
CDR3 protein: CASSLDRANEQYF; CDR3 DNA: TGTGCCAGCAGCTTAGACAGGGCCAACGAGCAGTACTTC; V gene: TRBV11-1; D gene: .; clone size: .; J gene: TRBJ2-7
CDR3 protein: CSVEGAGGLYNEQFF; CDR3 DNA: TGCAGCGTTGAAGGGGCGGGGGGCCTTTACAATGAGCAGTTCTTC; V gene: TRBV29-1; D gene: TRBD2; clone size: .; J gene: TRBJ2-1